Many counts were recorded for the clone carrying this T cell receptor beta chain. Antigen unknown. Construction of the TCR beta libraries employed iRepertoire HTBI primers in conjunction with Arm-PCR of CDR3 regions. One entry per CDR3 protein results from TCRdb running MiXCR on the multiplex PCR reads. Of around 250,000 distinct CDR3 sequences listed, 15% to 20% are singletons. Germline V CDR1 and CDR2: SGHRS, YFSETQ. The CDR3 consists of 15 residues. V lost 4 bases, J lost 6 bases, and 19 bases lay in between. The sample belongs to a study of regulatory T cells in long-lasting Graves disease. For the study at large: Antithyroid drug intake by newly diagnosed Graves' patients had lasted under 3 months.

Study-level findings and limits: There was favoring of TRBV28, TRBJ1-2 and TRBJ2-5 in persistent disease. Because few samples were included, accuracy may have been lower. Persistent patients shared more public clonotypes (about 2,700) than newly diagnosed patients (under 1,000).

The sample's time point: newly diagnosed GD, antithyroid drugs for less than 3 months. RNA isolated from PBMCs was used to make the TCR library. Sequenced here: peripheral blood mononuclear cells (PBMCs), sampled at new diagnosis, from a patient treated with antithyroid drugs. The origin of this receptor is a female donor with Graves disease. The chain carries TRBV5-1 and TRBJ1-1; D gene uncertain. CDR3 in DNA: TGCGCCAGCAGCGGTACGGGGTTCGGGTCGGCTGAAGCTTTCTTT. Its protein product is CASSGTGFGSAEAFF.